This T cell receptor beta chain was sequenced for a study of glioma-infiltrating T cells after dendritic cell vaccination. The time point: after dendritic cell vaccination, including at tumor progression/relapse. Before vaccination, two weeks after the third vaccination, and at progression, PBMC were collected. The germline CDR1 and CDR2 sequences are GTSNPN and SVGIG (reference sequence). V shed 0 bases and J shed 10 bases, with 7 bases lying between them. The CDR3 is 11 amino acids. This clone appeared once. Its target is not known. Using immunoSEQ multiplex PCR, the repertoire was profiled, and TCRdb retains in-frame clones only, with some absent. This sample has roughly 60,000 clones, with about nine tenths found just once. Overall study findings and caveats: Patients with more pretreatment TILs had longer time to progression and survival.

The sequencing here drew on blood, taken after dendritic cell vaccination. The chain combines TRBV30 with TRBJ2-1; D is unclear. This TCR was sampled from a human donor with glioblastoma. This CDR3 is CAWSVNREQFF. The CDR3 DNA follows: TGTGCCTGGAGTGTAAACCGGGAGCAGTTCTTC.